This T cell receptor (beta chain) was recovered during a study of cytomegalovirus exposure and HLA in healthy donors. Study information: The 95 to 150 validation repertoires used the same platform as the 666 first-cohort repertoires, a later analysis reported. Study results and caveats: Under in vitro conditions, three CMV-associated chains were confirmed as specific for CMV antigens. There were some public TCRs occurring in many donors, but most TCR sequences were rare.

The donors belonged to the approximately 120-subject validation cohort, separate from the 666-subject first cohort. CDR3 length equals 16 residues. With V trimmed by 4 bases and J by 6 bases, 7 bases remained unmatched. From germline, CDR1 is SEHNR and CDR2 FQNEAQ (reference sequence). Profiled with immunoSEQ multiplex PCR; TCRdb holds only in-frame clones, not every one. The table has tens of thousands of clones, 85% to 90% seen once. In regard to this clone: Its antigen is undetermined.

The receptor was isolated from a woman aged 18-29 years in good health and CMV-seropositive. Material: PBMCs. The chain combines TRBV7-9 with TRBJ2-1, with TRBD2 matching 12 bases. CDR3 protein: CASSSTLAGGINEQFF. CDR3 in DNA: TGTGCCAGCAGCTCAACTCTAGCGGGAGGGATCAATGAGCAGTTCTTC.